The rows below give T cell receptor beta chains drawn from one sample of a study of cytomegalovirus exposure and HLA in healthy donors. The repertoire was sequenced with immunoSEQ multiplex PCR; TCRdb's copy has only in-frame clones and lacks some. The table records 150,000 or so clones, roughly three quarters of them present only once. Specimen: PBMCs. These receptors were obtained from a male donor in good health and CMV-seronegative. Each CDR3 is given with its conserved first and last residue. D genes are given only for firm matches.

d_gene	v_gene	j_gene	CDR3aa
-	TRBV15	TRBJ1-5	CATTAGRNQPQHF
-	TRBV5-1	TRBJ2-2	CASSLEGPYTGELFF
TRBD2	TRBV28	TRBJ2-4	CASSLISGRTNIQYF
TRBD1	TRBV6-5	TRBJ1-2	CASSYSDRPAYGYTF
-	TRBV5-6	TRBJ2-1	CASSLGAAGQGNEQFF
-	TRBV5-1	TRBJ2-3	CASSPRIRTDTQYF
TRBD1	TRBV5-1	TRBJ2-5	CASSWGTGGEQETQYF
TRBD2	TRBV7-3	TRBJ2-7	CASSPQAGTRQVEQYF
TRBD2	TRBV29-1	TRBJ2-3	CSVGGTSGPDTQYF
-	TRBV18	TRBJ1-1	CASLAGRAGTEAFF
TRBD1	TRBV4-3	TRBJ2-1	CASRGQVRGEQFF
-	TRBV19	TRBJ2-2	CASSPAGFGELFF
TRBD1	TRBV11-2	TRBJ2-7	CASSGDRVHEQYF
-	TRBV6-4	TRBJ2-2	CASSLSSTGELFF
-	TRBV4-2	TRBJ2-1	CASSQEGGVSSYNEQFF
TRBD1	TRBV7-2	TRBJ1-2	CASSTDRGDGYTF
TRBD1	TRBV28	TRBJ1-1	CASSSPGTGANTEAFF
TRBD2	TRBV5-6	TRBJ2-5	CASSLVGGKWEKLTQYF
-	TRBV2	TRBJ1-1	CASSVALGGAQTEAFF
TRBD2	TRBV7-3	TRBJ2-2	CASSLRGASNTGELFF
-	TRBV5-5	TRBJ2-7	CASSFRDTRYEQYF
-	TRBV5-6	TRBJ2-7	CASSAAGQPSYEQYF
TRBD1	TRBV6-5	TRBJ2-7	CASSSGAWGTAYEQYF
-	TRBV28	TRBJ2-2	CASSLWGPPPDGELFF
-	TRBV7-2	TRBJ2-5	CASSLTVQETQYF
-	TRBV5-5	TRBJ2-7	CASSNQHLTTSMDF
-	TRBV5-5	TRBJ2-6	CASSLIVLSGANVLTF
TRBD1	TRBV7-7	TRBJ2-5	CASSLGPGQGSETQYF
-	TRBV28	TRBJ2-3	CASGGYTDTQYF
-	TRBV29-1	TRBJ1-4	CSVEDIEGQAFGKLFF
TRBD2	TRBV2	TRBJ2-2	CASSDKREFVGELFF
-	TRBV30	TRBJ2-5	CAWRGDTGVETQYF
TRBD2	TRBV6-4	TRBJ2-3	CASSIDPAGSNTDTQYF
TRBD1	TRBV19	TRBJ2-1	CASSRTGGNEQFF
-	TRBV19	TRBJ1-3	CASRSSGNTIYF
TRBD2	TRBV28	TRBJ2-7	CASSLPGTSGSYEQYF
TRBD2	TRBV5-1	TRBJ2-1	CASSTYLAGVYEQFF
-	TRBV5-1	TRBJ1-4	CASSYPGLNPTNEKLFF
-	TRBV5-4	TRBJ1-2	CASSLEQGIGYGYTF
-	TRBV4-3	TRBJ2-1	CASSRNRAKGFTSRFNEQFF
-	TRBV7-2	TRBJ1-5	CASSPAGGGNQPQHF
-	TRBV2	TRBJ1-4	CASRVWALNEKLFF
-	TRBV19	TRBJ2-7	CASSPGHPYEQYF
-	TRBV18	TRBJ2-1	CASSPPPGDEQFF
TRBD1	TRBV6-6	TRBJ2-7	CASSYSPGGGEQYF
-	TRBV15	TRBJ2-7	CATRRNPGDYEQYF
-	TRBV5-1	TRBJ2-1	CASSLEWAYNEQLF
TRBD2	TRBV6-5	TRBJ2-1	CASSLADPSYNEQFF
TRBD1	TRBV7-6	TRBJ2-7	CASSFGQVAEQYF
TRBD2	TRBV28	TRBJ2-7	CASRGGGTYEQYF
-	TRBV27	TRBJ2-2	CASRNYSGNTGELFF
TRBD1	TRBV19	TRBJ1-1	CASSITRGLGTTEAFF
-	TRBV6-5	TRBJ1-6	CASSPAGAYNSPLHF
-	TRBV11-1	TRBJ1-2	CASSLGRGSYGYTF
-	TRBV7-7	TRBJ2-5	CASSSGPVGTQYF
TRBD2	TRBV6-4	TRBJ2-1	CASSPGGSGNNEQFF
TRBD1	TRBV5-1	TRBJ2-7	CASSLETGGREQYF
-	TRBV27	TRBJ1-1	CASSFSGILNTEAFF